This TCR beta chain was sequenced in a study of shared clonotypes between healthy human individuals. Notes on this clone: What it binds is unknown.

Study-level points and caveats: Larger estimated richness was generally recorded for naive subsets relative to memory subsets.

Produced via immunoSEQ multiplex PCR; TCRdb's table is partial and in-frame only. The sample holds about 2.4 million clones; approximately 94% are singletons and the top ten take 0.36%. Germline CDR1 reads MDHEN; CDR2 reads SYDVKM. V dropped 6 bases and J dropped 2; count of bases not matched to a gene: 13. The CDR3 runs 16 residues. The receptor comes from a man between 18 and 29 years old in good health. Some clones in this sample may be carry-over from other donors' samples. The sequenced sample consisted of naive CD4+ T cells from PBMCs. Indicated subset: CD45RA+ positively selected. The chain uses TRBV28 and TRBJ2-7, with 7 bases matching TRBD2. The CDR3 sequence is CASSPLGLGGTYEQYF. CDR3 sequence (DNA): TGTGCCAGCAGCCCCTTGGGACTGGGAGGGACCTACGAGCAGTACTTC.